What follows is one T cell receptor beta chain and its context. The antigen is unknown. This entry is derived from a study of vaccination and CD4 T cells after COVID-19. Study as a whole: A CEFX pool, an HIV-1 Nef pool, or else no peptide went into the control cultures.

Scientists ran DNA taken from cultured CD4+ T cells through the Oncomine TCR Beta short-read assay for sequencing. TCRdb analysed the PCR reads with MiXCR anew, one entry per CDR3 protein. The table has 13,000 to 15,000 distinct CDR3 sequences, around 40% seen once. This CDR3 region has 13 residues. Trimming took 4 bases from V and 4 from J, leaving 9 bases between them. CDR1 is SGHRS and CDR2 is YFSETQ in the germline V gene. Treatment specified: approximately 9-day PBMC culture with coronavirus spike peptide pools or control peptides (ViraFEST assay). Following expansion of antigen-specific T cells with peptide pools, ViraFEST then sequenced TCRs.

The sample was CD4+ T cells from blood, cultured in vitro. This sequence was found in a human donor who had recovered from COVID-19. The chain carries TRBV5-1 and TRBJ1-5; D unclear. The CDR3 is CASSVSLNQPQHF. The CDR3 DNA is TGCGCCAGCAGCGTAAGCTTAAATCAGCCCCAGCATTTT.